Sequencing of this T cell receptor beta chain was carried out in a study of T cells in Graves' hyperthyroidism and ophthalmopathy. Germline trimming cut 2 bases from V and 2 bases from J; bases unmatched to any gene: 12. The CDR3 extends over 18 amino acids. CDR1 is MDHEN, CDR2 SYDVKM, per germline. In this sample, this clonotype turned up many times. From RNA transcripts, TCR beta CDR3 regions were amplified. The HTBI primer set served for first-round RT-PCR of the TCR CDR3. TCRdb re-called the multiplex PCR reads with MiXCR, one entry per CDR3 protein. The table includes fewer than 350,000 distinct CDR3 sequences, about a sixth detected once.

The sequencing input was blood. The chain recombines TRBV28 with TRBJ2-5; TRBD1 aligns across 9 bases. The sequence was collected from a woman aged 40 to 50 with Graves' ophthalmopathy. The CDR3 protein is CASSLNLGQGTGQETQYF. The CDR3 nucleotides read TGTGCCAGCAGTTTAAACCTCGGACAGGGGACGGGGCAAGAGACCCAGTACTTC.